This TCR beta chain originates from a study of early T cells in non-severe SARS-CoV-2 infection. Germline CDR1 SGHVS, CDR2 FQNEAQ. The CDR3 runs 16 residues. Trimming removed 0 bases from V and 7 bases from J; junction bases left unmatched: 9. This clonotype was recorded many times. Unique molecular identifier tags were affixed to discrete cDNA molecules. TCRdb independently ran MiXCR on the 5' RACE reads; one entry per CDR3 protein. This sample carries roughly 40,000 distinct CDR3 sequences, over 4.5% of them seen once, and the ten largest clones take roughly 4.9%. The rearrangement uses TRBV7-8 and TRBJ2-1, with TRBD1 matching over 7 bases. This clonotype was sampled from an adult who was a healthcare worker with PCR-confirmed SARS-CoV-2 infection or an uninfected control (not recorded which). Sequenced input: whole blood. CDR3 residues: CASSLASGGRGNEQFF. The CDR3 region has the DNA TGTGCCAGCAGCTTAGCGTCAGGGGGAAGGGGGAATGAGCAGTTCTTC.